These T cell receptor beta chains were read from a single sample in a study of beta chain features in type 1 diabetes. Profiling relied on immunoSEQ multiplex PCR, and the TCRdb table lists in-frame clones only, not all of them. The table has 900,000 or so clones, under 20% seen once. The sequencing input was naive CD4+ T cells from blood. The receptors come from a woman under 30 in good health. Both conserved end residues are part of each CDR3. Each record gives: V gene, J gene, CDR3 length, CDR3 protein.

>TRBV28|TRBJ2-7|15
CASSSSGWGPNEQYF
>TRBV28|TRBJ2-5|18
CASSSGQKDQQERETQYF
>TRBV4-1|TRBJ2-7|13
CASSPRGGYEQYF
>TRBV13|TRBJ2-7|17
CASSLDPGTSGNYEQYF
>TRBV5-4|TRBJ2-7|14
CASSFHSRVIEQYF
>TRBV27|TRBJ1-1|14
CASSFRSSNTEAFF
>TRBV29-1|TRBJ2-1|12
CSVTGTGEEQFF
>TRBV15|TRBJ2-5|15
CATRESPAGVETQYF
>TRBV19|TRBJ1-5|13
CASSILEYQPQHF
>TRBV11-1|TRBJ2-5|15
CASSLGTTLQETQYF
>TRBV7-3|TRBJ2-3|13
CASSQAGADTQYF
>TRBV7-9|TRBJ1-3|17
CASSTYAPSGSGNTIYF
>TRBV19|TRBJ1-2|16
CASSIVGTGDPYGYTF
>TRBV6-5|TRBJ2-7|16
CASSYSQTSATYEQYF